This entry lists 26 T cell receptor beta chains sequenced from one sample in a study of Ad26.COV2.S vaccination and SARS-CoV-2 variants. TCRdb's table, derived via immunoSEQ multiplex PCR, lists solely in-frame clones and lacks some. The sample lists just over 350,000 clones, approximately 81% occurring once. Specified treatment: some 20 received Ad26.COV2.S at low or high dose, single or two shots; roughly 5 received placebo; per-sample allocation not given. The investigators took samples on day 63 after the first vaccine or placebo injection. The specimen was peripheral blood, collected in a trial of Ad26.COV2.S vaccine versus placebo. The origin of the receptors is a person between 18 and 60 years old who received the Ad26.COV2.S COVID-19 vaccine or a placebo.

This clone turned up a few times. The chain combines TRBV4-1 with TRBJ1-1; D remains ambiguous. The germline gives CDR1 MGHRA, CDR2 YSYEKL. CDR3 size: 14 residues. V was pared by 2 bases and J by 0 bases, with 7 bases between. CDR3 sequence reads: CASSQHLMNTEAFF. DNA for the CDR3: TGCGCCAGCAGCCAACATCTAATGAACACTGAAGCTTTCTTT.

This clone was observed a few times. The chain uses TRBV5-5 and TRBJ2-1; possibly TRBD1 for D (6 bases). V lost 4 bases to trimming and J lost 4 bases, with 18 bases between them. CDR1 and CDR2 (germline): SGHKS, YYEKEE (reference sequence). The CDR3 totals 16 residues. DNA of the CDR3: TGTGCCAGCAGCACGGACAGCCCTTACTTATACAATGAGCAGTTCTTC. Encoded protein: CASSTDSPYLYNEQFF. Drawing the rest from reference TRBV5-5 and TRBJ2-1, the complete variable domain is DAGVTQSPTHLIKTRGQQVTLRCSPISGHKSVSWYQQVLGQGPQFIFQYYEKEERGRGNFPDRFSARQFPNYSSELNVNALLLGDSALYLCASSTDSPYLYNEQFFGPGTRLTVL.

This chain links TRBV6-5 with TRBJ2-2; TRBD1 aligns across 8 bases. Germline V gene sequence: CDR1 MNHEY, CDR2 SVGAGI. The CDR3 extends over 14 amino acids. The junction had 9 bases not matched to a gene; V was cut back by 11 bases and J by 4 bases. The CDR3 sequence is CAHSRGPGTGELFF. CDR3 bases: TGTGCCCACAGCAGGGGGCCGGGCACCGGGGAGCTGTTTTTT.

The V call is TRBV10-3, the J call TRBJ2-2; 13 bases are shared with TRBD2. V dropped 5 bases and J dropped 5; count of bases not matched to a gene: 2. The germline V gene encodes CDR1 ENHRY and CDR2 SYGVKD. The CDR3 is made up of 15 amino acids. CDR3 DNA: TGTGCCATCAGTCGACTAGCGGGAGGTACCGGGGAGCTGTTTTTT. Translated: CAISRLAGGTGELFF.

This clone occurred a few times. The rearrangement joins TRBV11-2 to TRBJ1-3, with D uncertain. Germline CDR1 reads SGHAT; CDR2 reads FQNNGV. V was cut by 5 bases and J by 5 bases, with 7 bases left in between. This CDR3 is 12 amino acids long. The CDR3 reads CASSAVRNTIYF. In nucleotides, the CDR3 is TGTGCCAGCAGCGCCGTAAGAAACACCATATATTTT. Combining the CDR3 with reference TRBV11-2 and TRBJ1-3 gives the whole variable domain EAGVAQSPRYKIIEKRQSVAFWCNPISGHATLYWYQQILGQGPKLLIQFQNNGVVDDSQLPKDRFSAERLKGVDSTLKIQPAKLEDSAVYLCASSAVRNTIYFGEGSWLTVV.

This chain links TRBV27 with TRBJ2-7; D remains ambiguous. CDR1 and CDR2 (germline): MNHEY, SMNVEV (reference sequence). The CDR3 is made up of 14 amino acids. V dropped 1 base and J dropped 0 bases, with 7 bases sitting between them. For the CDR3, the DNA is TGTGCCAGCAGTTTATTCCTTGGCTCCTACGAGCAGTACTTC. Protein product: CASSLFLGSYEQYF.

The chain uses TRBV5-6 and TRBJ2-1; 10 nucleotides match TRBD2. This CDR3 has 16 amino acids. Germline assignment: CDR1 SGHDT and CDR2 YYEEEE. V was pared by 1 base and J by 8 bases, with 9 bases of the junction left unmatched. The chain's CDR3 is CASSLRRAGGIDEQFF. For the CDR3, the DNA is TGTGCCAGCAGCTTGCGGCGAGCGGGAGGGATTGATGAGCAGTTCTTC.

CDR3 sequence (DNA): TGTGCCAGTAGTAACCCGGGAGGGGGCTCTGGAAACACCATATATTTT. Amino acids: CASSNPGGGSGNTIYF. The chain joins TRBV19 to TRBJ1-3; D perhaps matches TRBD1 (6 bases). CDR3 size: 16 residues. V was shortened by 4 bases and J by 0 bases, with 13 bases between the two germline ends. CDR1 is LNHDA and CDR2 is SQIVND in the germline V gene (reference sequence).

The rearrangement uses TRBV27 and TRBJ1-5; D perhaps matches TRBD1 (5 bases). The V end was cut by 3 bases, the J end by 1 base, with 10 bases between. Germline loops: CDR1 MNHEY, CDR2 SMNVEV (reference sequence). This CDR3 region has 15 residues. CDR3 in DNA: TGTGCCAGCAGTTTGGCAGGGCGAAGCAATCAGCCCCAGCATTTT. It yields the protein CASSLAGRSNQPQHF.

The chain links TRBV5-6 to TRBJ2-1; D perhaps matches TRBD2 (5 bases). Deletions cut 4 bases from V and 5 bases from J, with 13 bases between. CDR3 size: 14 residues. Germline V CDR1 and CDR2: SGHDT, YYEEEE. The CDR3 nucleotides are TGTGCCAGCAGCGCCCAGCGGAAAAACAATGAGCAGTTCTTC. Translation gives CASSAQRKNNEQFF.

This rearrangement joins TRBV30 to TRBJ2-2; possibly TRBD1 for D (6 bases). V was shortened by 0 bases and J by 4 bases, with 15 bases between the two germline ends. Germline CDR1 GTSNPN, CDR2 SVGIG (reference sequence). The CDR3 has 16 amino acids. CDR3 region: CAWSVGRQGFTGELFF. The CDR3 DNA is TGTGCCTGGAGTGTAGGCCGGCAGGGGTTCACCGGGGAGCTGTTTTTT.

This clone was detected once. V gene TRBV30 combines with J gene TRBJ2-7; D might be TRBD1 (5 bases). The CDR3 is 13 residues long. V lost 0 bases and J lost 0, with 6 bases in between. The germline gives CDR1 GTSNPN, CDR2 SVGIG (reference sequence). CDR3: CAWSVDSSYEQYF. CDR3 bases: TGTGCCTGGAGTGTAGACAGCTCCTACGAGCAGTACTTC.

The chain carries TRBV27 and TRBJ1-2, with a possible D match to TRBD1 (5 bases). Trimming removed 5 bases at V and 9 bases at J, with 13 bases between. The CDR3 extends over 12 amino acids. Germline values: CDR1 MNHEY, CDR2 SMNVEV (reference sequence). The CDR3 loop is CASSPSGGRYTF. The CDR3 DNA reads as TGTGCCAGCAGTCCCTCCGGGGGACGCTACACCTTC.

The CDR3, as DNA: TGTGCCAGCAGCCAATTTAACAGGGGGACTTACAATGAGCAGTTCTTC. Translating gives CASSQFNRGTYNEQFF. The chain uses TRBV3-1 (or the pseudogene TRBV3-2) and TRBJ2-1; TRBD1 matches 8 bases. The ends lost 2 bases at V and 4 bases at J; junction bases unmatched: 7. Germline values: CDR1 LGHDT, CDR2 YNNKEL (reference sequence). The CDR3 length is 16 residues.

CDR3 coding DNA: TGTGCCAGCACTGAGTGGCGGGGGGCGTCTGGGGCCAACGTCCTGACTTTC. Its translation is CASTEWRGASGANVLTF. This chain joins TRBV2 and TRBJ2-6, with 8 bases matching TRBD2. After removal of 7 bases from V and 1 base from J, the junction contained 9 bases not matched to a gene. Germline V gene sequence: CDR1 SNHLY, CDR2 FYNNEI. CDR3 length equals 17 residues.

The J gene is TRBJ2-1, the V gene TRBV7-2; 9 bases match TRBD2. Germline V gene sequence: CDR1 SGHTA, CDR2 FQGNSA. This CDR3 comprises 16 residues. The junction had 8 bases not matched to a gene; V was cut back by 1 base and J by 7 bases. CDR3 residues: CASSLVLAGFENEQFF. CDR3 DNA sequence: TGTGCCAGCAGCTTAGTCCTAGCGGGGTTTGAGAATGAGCAGTTCTTC.

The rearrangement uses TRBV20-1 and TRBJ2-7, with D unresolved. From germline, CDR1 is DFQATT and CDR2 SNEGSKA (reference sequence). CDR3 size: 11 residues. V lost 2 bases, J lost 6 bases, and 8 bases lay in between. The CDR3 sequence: CSARSPGEQYF. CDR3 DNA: TGCAGTGCTAGATCCCCGGGCGAGCAGTACTTC.

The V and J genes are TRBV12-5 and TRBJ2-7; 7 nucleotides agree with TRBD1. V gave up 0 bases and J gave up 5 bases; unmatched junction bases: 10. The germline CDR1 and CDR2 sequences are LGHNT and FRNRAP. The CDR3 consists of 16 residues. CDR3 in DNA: TGTGCTAGTGGTTTGGTCCCGTCGACAGGGAAGAACGAGCAGTACTTC. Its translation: CASGLVPSTGKNEQYF.

The DNA for the CDR3 is TGTGCCAGCAGCCTTTTAGGCGGGGCCCAAAACACTGAAGCTTTCTTT. It encodes CASSLLGGAQNTEAFF. This rearrangement joins TRBV3-1 (or the pseudogene TRBV3-2) to TRBJ1-1, with a tentative D call TRBD1 (5 bases). With 4 bases removed from V and 2 bases from J, the gap between germline ends came to 17 bases. There are 16 residues in the CDR3. The V gene's germline CDR1 is LGHDT and CDR2 YNNKEL (reference sequence).

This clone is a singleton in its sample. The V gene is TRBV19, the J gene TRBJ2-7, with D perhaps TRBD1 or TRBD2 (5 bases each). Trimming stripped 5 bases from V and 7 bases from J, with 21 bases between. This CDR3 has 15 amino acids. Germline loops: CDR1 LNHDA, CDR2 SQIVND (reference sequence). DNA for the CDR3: TGTGCCAGTAGTTTTCGGGGTTTGGGGGTTTTGGAGCAGTACTTC. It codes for CASSFRGLGVLEQYF.

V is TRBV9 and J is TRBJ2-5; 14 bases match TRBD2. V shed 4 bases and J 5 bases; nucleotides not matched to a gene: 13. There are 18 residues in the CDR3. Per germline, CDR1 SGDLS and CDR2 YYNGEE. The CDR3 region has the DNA TGTGCCAGCAGCACGACCGGGACTAGCGGGAGAAGTGGCGAGACCCAGTACTTC. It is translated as CASSTTGTSGRSGETQYF.

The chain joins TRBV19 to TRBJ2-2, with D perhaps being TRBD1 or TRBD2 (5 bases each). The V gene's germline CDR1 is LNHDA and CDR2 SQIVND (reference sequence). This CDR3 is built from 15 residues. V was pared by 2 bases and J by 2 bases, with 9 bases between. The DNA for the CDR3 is TGTGCCAGTAGTATACGGGGCCCAAACACCGGGGAGCTGTTTTTT. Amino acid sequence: CASSIRGPNTGELFF. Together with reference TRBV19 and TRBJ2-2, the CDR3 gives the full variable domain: DGGITQSPKYLFRKEGQNVTLSCEQNLNHDAMYWYRQDPGQGLRLIYYSQIVNDFQKGDIAEGYSVSREKKESFPLTVTSAQKNPTAFYLCASSIRGPNTGELFFGEGSRLTVL.

The CDR3 spells CASSYGLQKPPEYEQYF. In DNA form, the CDR3 reads TGTGCCAGCAGTTACGGGCTGCAAAAACCCCCCGAATACGAGCAGTACTTC. The chain joins TRBV6-2 or TRBV6-3 to TRBJ2-7, with D unclear. Germline CDR1 and CDR2: MNHEY and SVGEGT. Trimming cost V 2 bases and J 4 bases, with 21 bases left between them. There are 17 residues in the CDR3.

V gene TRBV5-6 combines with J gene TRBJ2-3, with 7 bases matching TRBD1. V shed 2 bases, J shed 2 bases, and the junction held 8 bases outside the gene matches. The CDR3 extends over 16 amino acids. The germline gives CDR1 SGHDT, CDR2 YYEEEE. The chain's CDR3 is CASSFGTAAFTDTQYF. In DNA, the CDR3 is TGTGCCAGCAGCTTCGGGACAGCCGCCTTCACAGATACGCAGTATTTT.

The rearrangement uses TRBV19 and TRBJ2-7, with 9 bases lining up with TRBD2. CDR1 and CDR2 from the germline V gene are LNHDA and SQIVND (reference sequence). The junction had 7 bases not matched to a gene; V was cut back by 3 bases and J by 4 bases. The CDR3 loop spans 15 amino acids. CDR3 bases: TGTGCCAGTAGTATTCTCGCGGGGGGGCCGTACGAGCAGTACTTC. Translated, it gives CASSILAGGPYEQYF.

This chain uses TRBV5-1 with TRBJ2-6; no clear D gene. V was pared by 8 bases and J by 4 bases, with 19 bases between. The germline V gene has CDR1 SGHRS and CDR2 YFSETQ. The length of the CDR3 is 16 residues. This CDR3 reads CARLGSRARGANVLTF. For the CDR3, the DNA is TGCGCCAGACTGGGTTCAAGAGCGCGGGGGGCCAACGTCCTGACTTTC.